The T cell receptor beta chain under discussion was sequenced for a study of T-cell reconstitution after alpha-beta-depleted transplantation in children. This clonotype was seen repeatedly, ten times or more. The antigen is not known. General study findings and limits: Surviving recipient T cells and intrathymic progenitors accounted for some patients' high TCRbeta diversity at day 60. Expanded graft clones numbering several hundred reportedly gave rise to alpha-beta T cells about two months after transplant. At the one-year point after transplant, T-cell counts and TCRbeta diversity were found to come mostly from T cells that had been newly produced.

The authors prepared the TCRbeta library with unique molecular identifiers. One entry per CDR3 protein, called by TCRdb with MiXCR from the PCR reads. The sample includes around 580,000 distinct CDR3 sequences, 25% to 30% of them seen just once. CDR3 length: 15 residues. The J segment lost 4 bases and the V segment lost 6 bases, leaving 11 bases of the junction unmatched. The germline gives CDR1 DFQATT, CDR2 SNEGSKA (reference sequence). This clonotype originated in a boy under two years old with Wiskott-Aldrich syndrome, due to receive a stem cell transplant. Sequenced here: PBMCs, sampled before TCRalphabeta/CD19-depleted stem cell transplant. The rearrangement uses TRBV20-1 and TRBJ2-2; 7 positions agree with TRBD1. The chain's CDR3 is CSARDRAPSTGELFF. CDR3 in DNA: TGCAGTGCAAGGGACAGAGCACCTTCCACCGGGGAGCTGTTTTTT.